A single sample is the source of the 12 T cell receptor beta chains below, sequenced in a study of cytomegalovirus exposure and HLA in healthy donors. The PCR contained 60 Vbeta and 13 Jbeta primers. Profiling relied on immunoSEQ multiplex PCR, and the TCRdb table lists in-frame clones only, not all of them. Among 90,000 to 120,000 clones listed, more than 75% were seen once. The sample taken for sequencing was PBMCs. These receptors all stem from a woman between 45 and 65 years old in good health and CMV-seropositive.

The CDR3 reads CASSLGGLAGGSNEQFF. CDR3 in DNA: TGTGCCAGCAGCTTAGGGGGACTAGCGGGAGGTTCGAATGAGCAGTTCTTC. The chain employs TRBV7-9 and TRBJ2-1; 15 bases are shared with TRBD2. CDR3 size: 17 residues. Losses at the gene ends were 1 base for V and 7 bases for J; bases not matched to a gene: 5. Germline lookup yields CDR1 SEHNR and CDR2 FQNEAQ (reference sequence).

The rearrangement links TRBV9 to TRBJ2-3, with 7 bases identical to TRBD2. The CDR3 is 18 residues long. CDR1 SGDLS and CDR2 YYNGEE come from the germline V gene. V gave up 2 bases and J gave up 0 bases; unmatched junction bases: 12. The CDR3 sequence is CASSVSKAGTTSTDTQYF. The DNA for the CDR3 is TGTGCCAGCAGCGTGAGCAAGGCAGGGACTACTAGCACAGATACGCAGTATTTT.

The V and J genes are TRBV9 and TRBJ2-5; TRBD1 might be the D (6 bases). Trimming pared 0 bases from V and 3 bases from J, leaving 9 bases between. The germline CDR1 and CDR2 sequences are SGDLS and YYNGEE. The CDR3 has 14 amino acids. The CDR3 nucleotides read TGTGCCAGCAGCGTAGGATCAGGGGAAGAGACCCAGTACTTC. This sequence encodes CASSVGSGEETQYF.

V and J are TRBV2 and TRBJ1-3; D perhaps matches TRBD1 (5 bases). The germline V and J ends were trimmed by 2 bases and 3 bases, with 8 bases remaining between them. This CDR3 is 14 amino acids long. Germline values: CDR1 SNHLY, CDR2 FYNNEI. This CDR3 reads CASSETTGGNTIYF. The CDR3 bases are TGTGCCAGCAGTGAAACAACAGGTGGAAACACCATATATTTT.

There are a few counts of this clone. The chain uses TRBV7-9 and TRBJ1-1; no clear D. From germline, CDR1 is SEHNR and CDR2 FQNEAQ (reference sequence). Trimming took off 4 bases at V and 3 bases at J, with 6 bases between the two ends. This CDR3 spans 12 amino acids. The CDR3 sequence is CASSYGDTEAFF. Written as DNA, the CDR3 is TGTGCCAGCAGCTACGGGGACACTGAAGCTTTCTTT.

The chain couples TRBV5-4 to TRBJ1-5; TRBD1 might be the D (5 bases). V lost 3 bases, J lost 2 bases, and 12 bases lay in between. Germline CDR1 and CDR2: SGHNT and YYREEE (reference sequence). This CDR3 is built from 15 residues. CDR3 loop: CASSSAGSGNQPQHF. Written as DNA, the CDR3 is TGTGCCAGCAGCTCGGCAGGGTCTGGCAATCAGCCCCAGCATTTT. Variable domain in full (rest from reference TRBV5-4 and TRBJ1-5): ETGVTQSPTHLIKTRGQQVTLRCSSQSGHNTVSWYQQALGQGPQFIFQYYREEENGRGNFPPRFSGLQFPNYSSELNVNALELDDSALYLCASSSAGSGNQPQHFGDGTRLSIL.

The chain recombines TRBV7-8 with TRBJ1-5; D ambiguous. Germline V gene data show CDR1 as SGHVS and CDR2 as FQNEAQ. Trimming stripped 3 bases from V and 5 bases from J, with 8 bases between. The CDR3 sequence is 13 residues long. CDR3 sequence (DNA): TGTGCCAGCAGCTTCGGAGTAGATCAGCCCCAGCATTTT. Translation: CASSFGVDQPQHF.

The rearrangement uses TRBV30 and TRBJ1-2; 7 nucleotides agree with TRBD1. V shed 2 bases, J shed 8 bases, and the junction held 11 bases outside the gene matches. This CDR3 region has 14 residues. CDR1 and CDR2 from the germline V gene are GTSNPN and SVGIG (reference sequence). The CDR3, as DNA: TGTGCCTGGAGTAGCGACAGGGCGATGGAAGGCTACACCTTC. Residues: CAWSSDRAMEGYTF.

The J gene is TRBJ2-7, the V gene TRBV18, with 14 bases lining up with TRBD2. With V trimmed by 3 bases and J by 7 bases, 17 bases remained unmatched. This CDR3 contains 19 residues. Germline loops: CDR1 KGHSH, CDR2 LQKENI. The CDR3 nucleotides read TGTGCCAGCTCACCTAGGCCGGGACTAGCGGGAGATCTAGCGGGGGAGCAGTACTTC. Amino acids: CASSPRPGLAGDLAGEQYF. Together with reference TRBV18 and TRBJ2-7, the CDR3 gives the full variable domain: NAGVMQNPRHLVRRRGQEARLRCSPMKGHSHVYWYRQLPEEGLKFMVYLQKENIIDESGMPKERFSAEFPKEGPSILRIQQVVRGDSAAYFCASSPRPGLAGDLAGEQYFGPGTRLTVT.

V is TRBV10-2 and J is TRBJ2-3, with TRBD2 matching 12 bases. The germline gives CDR1 WSHSY, CDR2 SAAADI. The CDR3 has 14 residues. V lost 7 bases to trimming and J lost 6 bases; unmatched junction nucleotides: 5. The CDR3 region is CASTPTSGSDTQYF. The CDR3 DNA follows: TGCGCCAGCACTCCGACTAGCGGGAGTGATACGCAGTATTTT.

V gene TRBV4-1 combines with J gene TRBJ2-1; a possible D gene is TRBD2 (6 bases). The CDR3 covers 18 residues. Germline V gene data show CDR1 as MGHRA and CDR2 as YSYEKL. Trimming pared 3 bases from V and 6 bases from J, leaving 24 bases between. The DNA for the CDR3 is TGCGCCAGCAGCCAGACTCGCACGGGAGAGTTGTGGGGCAATGAGCAGTTCTTC. Its protein is CASSQTRTGELWGNEQFF.

The rearrangement links TRBV15 to TRBJ1-5, with a weak D call TRBD1 (6 bases). V dropped 8 bases and J dropped 7 bases, with 15 bases sitting between them. CDR3 length equals 13 residues. Per germline, CDR1 LNHNV and CDR2 YYDKDF (reference sequence). The CDR3 is CATHPGGYQPQHF. The CDR3 region has the DNA TGTGCCACCCATCCGGGGGGCTACCAGCCCCAGCATTTT.